This T cell receptor beta chain was obtained from a study of prognosis after radiotherapy for stage I lung cancer. Study overall: About five patients had oligometastatic NSCLC after surgical resection of the primary tumor, and 13 to 15 had newly diagnosed primary stage I lung tumors.

With two-round multiplex PCR, TCR beta CDR3 sequences were amplified from genomic DNA. Amplification during the initial PCR round employed primers specific to each TRBV and TRBJ gene. Via MiXCR, TCRdb re-called the multiplex PCR reads, giving one row per CDR3 protein. The table shows roughly 9,000 distinct CDR3 sequences, with 60% to 80% occurring only once. This clonotype showed up just a few times. The material sequenced was PBMCs, taken before or after stereotactic body radiation therapy (not recorded which). This receptor was identified in a donor older than 45 with non-small cell lung cancer.

The CDR3 DNA is TGTGCCAGCAGTTTCGACGGGGGCGATCAGCCCCAGCATTTT. It yields the protein CASSFDGGDQPQHF. The chain carries TRBV28 and TRBJ1-5; TRBD1 might be the D (6 bases). CDR1 MDHEN and CDR2 SYDVKM come from the germline V gene. The V end lost 3 bases, the J end lost 5 bases, and 11 bases lay between the germline ends. The CDR3 is made up of 14 amino acids.